The clone carrying this T cell receptor (beta chain) was found a few times. These data come from a study of HIV-infected patients and healthy controls. TCRdb re-called the 5' RACE reads through MiXCR, storing one row per CDR3 protein. The data contain tens of thousands of distinct CDR3 sequences, 15% to 20% of them singletons. This clonotype was sampled from a human donor in good health. The source material was CD4+ T cells from blood.

The CDR3 sequence: CASSYPGQGDEKLFF. In nucleotides, the CDR3 is TGTGCCAGCAGTTACCCCGGACAGGGAGATGAAAAACTGTTTTTT. This chain connects TRBV6-6 to TRBJ1-4, with TRBD1 matching over 8 bases. The V and J ends lost 2 bases and 6 bases, in that order; junction bases with no gene match: 5. CDR1 and CDR2 (germline): MNHNY, SVGAGI (reference sequence). This CDR3 comprises 15 residues.